The clone carrying this TCR beta chain turned up a few times. Antigen unknown. TCRdb ran MiXCR on the reads and lists one entry per CDR3 protein. The sample carries approximately 500,000 distinct CDR3 sequences, approximately 15% recorded once. This specimen comes from a study of T cell repertoires in cytomegalovirus infection. Study as a whole: Public TCR beta signatures indicated both CMV infection and matching HLA type.

Overall study results and limits: Cumulative frequency (of public TCR beta family members) identified carriers of CMV plus the relevant HLA. There were HLA-C-restricted CMV-specific TCR beta clonotypes dominating the ex vivo response.

The CDR3 runs 19 residues. The V gene end was trimmed by 3 bases and the J gene end by 4 bases; junction bases not matched to a gene: 15. The germline gives CDR1 GTSNPN, CDR2 SVGIG (reference sequence). The receptor comes from a human donor in good health (CMV status not recorded). Some clones in this sample may be carry-over from other donors' samples. The sequenced material came from CD8+ T cells from PBMCs. This chain joins TRBV30 and TRBJ2-2; 12 bases agree with TRBD2. The CDR3 nucleotides read TGTGCCTGGAGCTTGCCCTGGACTAGCGGGAACTGGGCCACCGGGGAGCTGTTTTTT. Translating it yields CAWSLPWTSGNWATGELFF.